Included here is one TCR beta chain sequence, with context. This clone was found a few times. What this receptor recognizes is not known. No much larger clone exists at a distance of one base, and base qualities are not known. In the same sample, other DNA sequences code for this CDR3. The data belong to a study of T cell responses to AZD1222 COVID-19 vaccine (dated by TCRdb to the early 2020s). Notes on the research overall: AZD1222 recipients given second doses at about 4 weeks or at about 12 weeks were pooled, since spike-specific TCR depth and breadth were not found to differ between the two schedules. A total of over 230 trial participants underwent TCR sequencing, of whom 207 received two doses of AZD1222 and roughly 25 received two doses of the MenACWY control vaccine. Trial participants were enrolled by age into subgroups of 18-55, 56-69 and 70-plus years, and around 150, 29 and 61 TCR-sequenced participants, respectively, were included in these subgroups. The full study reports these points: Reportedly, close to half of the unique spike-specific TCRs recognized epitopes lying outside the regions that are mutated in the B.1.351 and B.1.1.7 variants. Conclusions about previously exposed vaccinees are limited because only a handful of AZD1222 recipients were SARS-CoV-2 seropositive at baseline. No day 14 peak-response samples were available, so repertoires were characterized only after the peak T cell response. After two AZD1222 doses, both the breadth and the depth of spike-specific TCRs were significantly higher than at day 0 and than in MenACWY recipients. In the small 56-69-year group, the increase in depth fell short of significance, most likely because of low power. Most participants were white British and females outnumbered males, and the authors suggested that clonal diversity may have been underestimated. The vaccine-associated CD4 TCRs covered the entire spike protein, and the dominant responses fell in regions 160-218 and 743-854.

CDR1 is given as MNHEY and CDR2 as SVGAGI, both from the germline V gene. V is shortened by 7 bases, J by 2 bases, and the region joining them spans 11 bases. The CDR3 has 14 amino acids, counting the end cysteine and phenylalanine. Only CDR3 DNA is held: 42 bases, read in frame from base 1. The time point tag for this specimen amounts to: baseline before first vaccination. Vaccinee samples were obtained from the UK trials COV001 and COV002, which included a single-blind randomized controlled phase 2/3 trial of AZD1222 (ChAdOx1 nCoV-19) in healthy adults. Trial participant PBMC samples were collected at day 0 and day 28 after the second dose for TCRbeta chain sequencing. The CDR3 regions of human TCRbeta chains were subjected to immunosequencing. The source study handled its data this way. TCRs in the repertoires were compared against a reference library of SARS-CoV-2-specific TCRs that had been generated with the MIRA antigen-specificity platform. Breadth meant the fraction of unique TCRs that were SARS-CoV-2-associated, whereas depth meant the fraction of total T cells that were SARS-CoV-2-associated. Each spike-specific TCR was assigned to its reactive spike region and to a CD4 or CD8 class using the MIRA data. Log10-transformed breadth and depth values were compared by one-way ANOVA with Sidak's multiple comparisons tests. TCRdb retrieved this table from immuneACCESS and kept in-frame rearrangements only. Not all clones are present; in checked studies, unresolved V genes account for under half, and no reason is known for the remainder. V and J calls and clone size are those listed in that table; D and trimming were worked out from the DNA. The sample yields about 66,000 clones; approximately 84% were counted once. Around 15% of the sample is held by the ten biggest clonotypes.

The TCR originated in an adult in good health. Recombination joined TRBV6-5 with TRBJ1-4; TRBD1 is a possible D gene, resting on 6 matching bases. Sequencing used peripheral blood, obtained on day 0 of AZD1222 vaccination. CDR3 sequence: CASKTGSTNEKLFF. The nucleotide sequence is TGTGCCAGCAAAACAGGGTCGACTAATGAAAAACTGTTTTTT.